This is a list of T cell receptor beta chains from one sample in a study of early T cells in non-severe SARS-CoV-2 infection. MiXCR was run by TCRdb on the 5' RACE reads, yielding one entry per CDR3 protein. In the table there are about 31,000 distinct CDR3 sequences, 4.5% to 6.5% of which are singletons. Sequencing was performed on whole blood. These receptors were taken from an adult who was a healthcare worker with PCR-confirmed SARS-CoV-2 infection or an uninfected control (not recorded which). The CDR3 runs from the conserved cysteine through the conserved F or W. A D gene is named only where the DNA matches it firmly. Size values are once, few and many counts, or a class for expanded clones, and some rows have none.

abundance	v_gene	d_gene	j_gene	CDR3aa	CDR3nt
NA	TRBV5-5	NA	TRBJ1-5	CASSLWQSQPQHF	TGTGCCAGCAGCTTGTGGCAGAGTCAGCCCCAGCATTTT
few	TRBV20-1	NA	TRBJ2-5	CSATLSGETQYF	TGCAGTGCTACCCTCTCGGGAGAGACCCAGTACTTC
many	TRBV28	NA	TRBJ2-6	CASSSGRPAGANVLTF	TGTGCCAGCAGTTCCGGACGGCCGGCTGGGGCCAACGTCCTGACTTTC
NA	TRBV11-2	NA	TRBJ2-1	CASSLQAAGVNEQFF	TGTGCCAGCAGCTTACAGGCGGCAGGGGTCAATGAGCAGTTCTTC
once	TRBV5-4	NA	TRBJ2-7	CASSRSRGQKSYEHYF	TGTGCCAGCAGCCGAAGTAGGGGACAAAAATCCTACGAGCACTACTTC
NA	TRBV18	TRBD2	TRBJ2-3	CASSPPGLPTLTLTDTQYF	TGTGCCAGCTCACCACCGGGACTACCGACCTTAACACTCACAGATACGCAGTATTTT
NA	TRBV12-3/TRBV12-4	TRBD2	TRBJ2-1	CASSFSGQGKLAGVFDEQFF	TGTGCCAGCAGTTTTAGTGGACAGGGGAAACTAGCGGGAGTTTTCGATGAGCAGTTCTTC
many	TRBV4-2	NA	TRBJ1-6	CASSQGARTNSPLHF	TGTGCCAGCAGCCAGGGGGCTCGAACAAATTCACCCCTCCACTTT
many	TRBV4-1	NA	TRBJ2-3	CASSQVIDTQYF	TGCGCCAGCAGCCAAGTCATAGATACGCAGTATTTT
many	TRBV6-1	NA	TRBJ2-5	CASSELWAEETQYF	TGTGCCAGCAGTGAATTATGGGCCGAGGAGACCCAGTACTTC
many	TRBV7-9	NA	TRBJ2-3	CASSIEGQGGADTQYF	TGTGCCAGCAGCATAGAGGGACAAGGCGGTGCAGATACGCAGTATTTT
few	TRBV24-1	NA	TRBJ1-2	CATSDSGEARYGYTF	TGTGCCACCAGTGATTCTGGGGAGGCCCGCTATGGCTACACCTTC
few	TRBV7-2	NA	TRBJ2-2	CASSSTDTGELFF	TGTGCCAGCAGCTCAACAGACACCGGGGAGCTGTTTTTT
NA	TRBV12-3/TRBV12-4	NA	TRBJ2-7	CASSTRRGAEQYF	TGTGCCAGCAGTACTAGACGGGGCGCCGAGCAGTACTTC
few	TRBV11-2	TRBD1	TRBJ2-3	CASSLFRQGGRPSTDTQYF	TGTGCCAGCAGCTTATTTCGACAGGGGGGACGACCTAGCACAGATACGCAGTATTTT
few	TRBV5-1	NA	TRBJ2-2	CASSLSVAHNTGELFF	TGCGCCAGCAGCTTGAGCGTAGCGCACAACACCGGGGAGCTGTTTTTT
many	TRBV7-9	NA	TRBJ1-1	CASSLGRLPFMNTEAFF	TGTGCCAGCAGCTTAGGCAGATTACCTTTCATGAACACTGAAGCTTTCTTT
many	TRBV27	NA	TRBJ2-7	CASSPRGFNSYEQYF	TGTGCCAGCTCCCCGCGGGGCTTTAACTCCTACGAGCAGTACTTC
NA	TRBV4-2	NA	TRBJ1-4	CASSQDHRQQGGEKLFF	TGTGCCAGCAGCCAAGATCACCGACAACAGGGTGGTGAAAAACTGTTTTTT
few	TRBV5-5	NA	TRBJ2-2	CASSSDTGELFF	TGTGCCAGCAGCTCAGACACCGGGGAGCTGTTTTTT